The subject of this entry is one TCR beta chain. V lost 0 bases to trimming and J lost 1 base; unmatched junction nucleotides: 3. CDR1 and CDR2 (germline): SGDLS, YYNGEE. The CDR3 totals 16 residues. Profiled with immunoSEQ multiplex PCR; TCRdb holds only in-frame clones, not every one. Altogether some 70,000 clones are present, approximately 82% being singletons, with the ten largest covering less than 4.5%. The data were obtained in a study of radiotherapy plus CTLA-4 blockade in lung cancer. Sequenced material: peripheral blood, taken from a patient treated with radiotherapy plus ipilimumab. The chain employs TRBV9 and TRBJ2-2; the match to TRBD1 covers 7 bases. The clonotype comes from a human donor with non-small cell lung cancer who had a partial response to radiotherapy plus ipilimumab. CDR3 loop: CASSVGGQMNTGELFF. The CDR3 DNA is TGTGCCAGCAGCGTAGGGGGACAGATGAACACCGGGGAGCTGTTTTTT.